These 13 T cell receptor beta chains were all obtained from the same sample, sequenced in a study of regulatory T cells in long-lasting Graves disease. Time point noted: newly diagnosed GD, antithyroid drugs for less than 3 months. The TCR library used RNA extracted from PBMCs. Building of the TCR beta libraries involved iRepertoire HTBI primers and Arm-PCR of CDR3 regions. TCRdb re-analysed the multiplex PCR reads in MiXCR, keeping a single row per CDR3 protein. The data contain 400,000 to 550,000 distinct CDR3 sequences, around 17% of them seen just once; the ten biggest clones take up about 10%. A further study also used this sample, focusing on T cells in Graves' hyperthyroidism and ophthalmopathy.

The sequences come from peripheral blood mononuclear cells (PBMCs), collected at new diagnosis, from a patient treated with antithyroid drugs. Receptor source: a woman younger than 45 with Graves disease.

For this clonotype: A much larger clone lies one base from this, so it may be a read error. The chain uses TRBV5-1 and TRBJ2-1, with a possible D match to TRBD2 (5 bases). CDR1 and CDR2 (germline): SGHRS, YFSETQ. This CDR3 contains 15 residues. Trimming left V 0 bases short and J 2 bases short, with 9 bases between. CDR3 DNA: TGCGCCAGCAGCTTGGTGGACGGGGCCTACAATGAGCAGTTCTTC. Its protein product is CASSLVDGAYNEQFF.

The sample holds many counts of this clonotype. This chain links TRBV7-9 with TRBJ2-5, with D unresolved. This CDR3 is built from 16 residues. Germline-derived CDR1 and CDR2 are SEHNR and FQNEAQ (reference sequence). V was trimmed by 3 bases and J by 0 bases, leaving 14 bases between them. CDR3 in DNA: TGTGCCAGCAGCTTTTTTGCGGTGATGCACCAAGAGACCCAGTACTTC. This translates into CASSFFAVMHQETQYF. Full variable domain (rest looked up from reference TRBV7-9 and TRBJ2-5): DTGVSQNPRHKITKRGQNVTFRCDPISEHNRLYWYRQTLGQGPEFLTYFQNEAQLEKSRLLSDRFSAERPKGSFSTLEIQRTEQGDSAMYLCASSFFAVMHQETQYFGPGTRLLVL.

This clonotype was recorded at least ten times. The V and J genes are TRBV7-9 and TRBJ2-7, with 7 bases lining up with TRBD1. CDR1 and CDR2 from the germline V gene are SEHNR and FQNEAQ (reference sequence). This CDR3 is built from 12 residues. Trimming removed 9 bases from V and 2 bases from J; junction bases left unmatched: 4. This CDR3 reads CASEGQTYEQYF. The CDR3 DNA reads as TGTGCCAGTGAGGGACAGACCTACGAGCAGTACTTC.

This clonotype was seen at least ten times. The rearrangement uses TRBV7-9 and TRBJ1-1; D gene uncertain. CDR1 is SEHNR, CDR2 FQNEAQ, per germline (reference sequence). The CDR3 loop spans 13 amino acids. V was cut by 5 bases and J by 1 base, with 8 bases left in between. Here the CDR3 reads CASSLTGNTEAFF. The CDR3 region has the DNA TGTGCCAGCAGCCTGACGGGGAACACTGAAGCTTTCTTT.

Many counts were recorded for this clonotype. The chain has TRBV12-3 or TRBV12-4 and TRBJ2-5, with D perhaps given as TRBD1 or TRBD2 (5 bases each). The CDR3 consists of 14 residues. V was cut by 6 bases and J by 0 bases, with 11 bases left in between. The chain's CDR3 is CASSPLGHQETQYF. Written as DNA, the CDR3 is TGTGCCAGCAGCCCCCTGGGACACCAAGAGACCCAGTACTTC.

The V and J genes are TRBV10-2 and TRBJ2-1, with D possibly TRBD2 on 6 matching bases. Trimming removed 6 bases at V and 2 bases at J, with 8 bases between. The V gene's germline CDR1 is WSHSY and CDR2 SAAADI. The CDR3 spans 13 residues. The CDR3 DNA is TGCGCCAGCAGGAGCGGGCCCTACAATGAGCAGTTCTTC. This gives the protein CASRSGPYNEQFF.

This clonotype was detected many times. The chain joins TRBV27 to TRBJ2-7, with D uncertain. The CDR3 loop spans 14 amino acids. Germline V CDR1 and CDR2: MNHEY, SMNVEV (reference sequence). V shed 3 bases and J shed 2 bases, with 11 bases lying between them. CDR3 amino acids: CASSLMFTAYEQYF. CDR3 coding DNA: TGTGCCAGCAGTTTGATGTTCACCGCCTACGAGCAGTACTTC.

This clonotype appeared many times. This chain uses TRBV28 with TRBJ2-3, with TRBD2 as a possible D gene (5 bases). Between the trimmed V and J ends, which lost 3 bases and 2 bases, there was a span of 6 bases. CDR3 length equals 13 residues. From germline, CDR1 is MDHEN and CDR2 SYDVKM. This CDR3 is CASSFRDTDTQYF. Written as DNA, the CDR3 is TGTGCCAGCAGTTTTCGGGACACAGATACGCAGTATTTT.

The chain has TRBV24-1 and TRBJ2-7; TRBD2 matches 7 bases. The CDR3 totals 15 residues. With V trimmed by 5 bases and J by 3 bases, 9 bases remained unmatched. In germline, CDR1 is KGHDR, CDR2 SFDVKD. The CDR3 region is CATSVGGGSIYEQYF. For the CDR3, the DNA is TGTGCCACCAGTGTGGGGGGAGGGAGCATCTACGAGCAGTACTTC.

This clonotype has a count of ten or more. The CDR3 DNA is TGTGCCAGCAGCGTTCTAGCGGCGCAAGAGACCCAGTACTTC. Its translation is CASSVLAAQETQYF. The chain has TRBV9 and TRBJ2-5; TRBD2 matches at 7 bases. Germline V gene sequence: CDR1 SGDLS, CDR2 YYNGEE. This CDR3 is built from 14 residues. Trimming removed 2 bases from V and 2 bases from J; junction bases left unmatched: 3.

V usage is TRBV20-1 and J usage is TRBJ2-3, with 11 bases lining up with TRBD2. The V gene end was trimmed by 3 bases and the J gene end by 4 bases; junction bases not matched to a gene: 12. Germline V gives CDR1 DFQATT, CDR2 SNEGSKA (reference sequence). The CDR3 consists of 17 residues. In nucleotides, the CDR3 is TGCAGTGCTAGTCCTATTAGACTAGCGGGAATGGCAGATACGCAGTATTTT. The encoded protein is CSASPIRLAGMADTQYF.

This clonotype was recorded many times. This chain uses TRBV24-1 with TRBJ2-2; TRBD1 agrees at 8 bases. Losses at the gene ends were 3 bases for V and 4 bases for J; bases not matched to a gene: 6. The CDR3 runs to 16 residues. Germline V CDR1 and CDR2: KGHDR, SFDVKD. The CDR3 DNA reads TGTGCCACCAGTGATACGGACAGGGCGAGCACCGGGGAGCTGTTTTTT. Translated: CATSDTDRASTGELFF.

The table lists this clonotype with many counts. The rearrangement joins TRBV5-1 to TRBJ2-1, with 8 bases fitting TRBD2. The CDR3 consists of 14 residues. Trimming cost V 1 base and J 10 bases; bases outside gene matches: 7. The germline V gene encodes CDR1 SGHRS and CDR2 YFSETQ. The CDR3 protein is CASSLREGPREQFF. The DNA of the CDR3 is TGCGCCAGCAGCTTGCGGGAGGGGCCACGAGAGCAGTTCTTC.